These 16 T cell receptor beta chains were all obtained from the same sample, sequenced in a study of blood T cells in healthy people across ages. Then a second PCR, running about 6 to 12 cycles, was carried out with a sample-barcoded 5' primer and a J-beta primer mix. TCRdb fed the 5' RACE reads into MiXCR, producing one record per CDR3 protein. The data show 750,000 or so distinct CDR3 sequences, 20% to 25% seen once. These same data were also listed under a study on T cells of mothers and their children.

Sequenced material: blood. The origin of the receptors is a boy between 10 and 17 years old in good health.

In its sample, this clonotype was seen a few times. This rearrangement joins TRBV10-2 to TRBJ2-2; the D is unclear. CDR3 length: 14 amino acids. Germline V gene data show CDR1 as WSHSY and CDR2 as SAAADI. V lost 2 bases and J lost 6, with 10 bases in between. The CDR3 reads CASSESEVPGELFF. The CDR3 nucleotides read TGCGCCAGCAGTGAGAGCGAGGTCCCCGGGGAGCTGTTTTTT.

The chain combines TRBV21-1 with TRBJ2-7; the table's D call of TRBD2 was not tested on the DNA. TRBV21-1 is a recognized pseudogene. CDR3 length: 17 amino acids. The CDR3 loop reads CASNPTGLAGGNNEQYF. The CDR3 coding sequence is TGTGCCAGCAACCCGACGGGACTAGCGGGTGGAAACAACGAGCAGTACTTC.

The V gene is TRBV27, the J gene TRBJ1-4; 8 positions match TRBD1. Germline assignment: CDR1 MNHEY and CDR2 SMNVEV (reference sequence). V lost 6 bases to trimming and J lost 7 bases; unmatched junction nucleotides: 7. The CDR3 runs to 14 residues. The CDR3 is CASRPGGVGEKLFF. CDR3 coding DNA: TGTGCCAGCAGGCCAGGGGGCGTGGGTGAAAAACTGTTTTTT.

J is TRBJ2-7 and V is TRBV6-2 or TRBV6-3; 8 bases match TRBD1. The CDR3 has 19 amino acids. CDR1 and CDR2 from the germline V gene are MNHEY and SVGEGT. With V trimmed by 2 bases and J by 5 bases, 20 bases remained unmatched. CDR3 protein: CASSYMPGQGGILLDEQYF. CDR3 bases: TGTGCCAGCAGTTACATGCCCGGACAGGGAGGCATTCTTCTGGACGAGCAGTACTTC.

The J gene is TRBJ2-3, the V gene TRBV24-1; weak D call: TRBD2 (6 bases). Germline CDR1 KGHDR, CDR2 SFDVKD. The ends were cut back, 6 bases at V and 2 bases at J, with 17 bases in the middle. There are 16 residues in the CDR3. The CDR3 protein is CATSSPLGGSTDTQYF. DNA for the CDR3: TGTGCCACCAGTAGCCCTCTCGGGGGTTCCACAGATACGCAGTATTTT.

This sequence joins TRBV5-6 and TRBJ2-7; no definite D call. CDR3 length: 14 residues. CDR1 SGHDT and CDR2 YYEEEE come from the germline V gene. Trimming left V 0 bases short and J 2 bases short, with 9 bases between. The CDR3 reads CASSLVPWAYEQYF. CDR3 nucleotides: TGTGCCAGCAGCTTGGTACCGTGGGCCTACGAGCAGTACTTC.

This chain joins TRBV11-2 and TRBJ2-1; the match to TRBD2 covers 13 bases. The germline V gene encodes CDR1 SGHAT and CDR2 FQNNGV. After removal of 3 bases from V and 7 bases from J, the junction contained 12 bases not matched to a gene. This CDR3 is built from 18 residues. CDR3: CASSFFRLTSGRGNEQFF. The CDR3 DNA reads as TGTGCCAGCAGCTTCTTCCGACTAACTAGCGGGAGGGGGAATGAGCAGTTCTTC.

Only a few counts were recorded for this clonotype. The chain joins TRBV5-1 to TRBJ2-5; 15 bases map to TRBD2. Near its end, the DNA agrees better with TRBJ2-1, so the J call may be wrong. From germline, CDR1 is SGHRS and CDR2 YFSETQ. This CDR3 is built from 16 residues. The CDR3 nucleotides are TGCGCCAGCAGCCTGGGAGGACTAGCGGGAGGGGATGGGCAGTTCTTC. It codes for CASSLGGLAGGDGQFF.

This clonotype was counted only a few times. The chain uses TRBV4-3 and TRBJ2-5; 8 bases align to TRBD1. This CDR3 contains 16 residues. Germline CDR1 LGHNA, CDR2 YSLEER. Trimming at V came to 0 bases and at J to 4 bases, leaving 7 bases not matched to a gene. The CDR3 nucleotides read TGCGCCAGCAGCCAAGAAGACAGGGGTATGGGAGAGACCCAGTACTTC. It yields the protein CASSQEDRGMGETQYF.

The chain has TRBV10-3 and TRBJ2-7; 7 bases map to TRBD2. The junction had 0 bases not matched to a gene; V was cut back by 6 bases and J by 4 bases. The CDR3 has 11 amino acids. CDR1 is ENHRY and CDR2 is SYGVKD in the germline V gene. Written as DNA, the CDR3 is TGTGCCATCAGGGGAGGGTACGAGCAGTACTTC. This encodes CAIRGGYEQYF.

This chain links TRBV9 with TRBJ2-3; tentatively, D is TRBD1 (5 bases). CDR1 is SGDLS, CDR2 YYNGEE, per germline. V was cut by 4 bases and J by 1 base, with 19 bases left in between. This CDR3 is 17 amino acids long. The CDR3 bases are TGTGCCAGCAGCATAGGTGGTCGGAGCAGGGGCACAGATACGCAGTATTTT. It specifies CASSIGGRSRGTDTQYF.

The genes are TRBV12-3 or TRBV12-4 and TRBJ2-3; D possibly matches TRBD1 or TRBD2 (5 bases each). CDR3 length: 14 amino acids. Trimming took off 5 bases at V and 4 bases at J, with 13 bases between the two ends. The CDR3 loop is CASSPGLQSDTQYF. CDR3 DNA: TGTGCCAGCAGTCCGGGGCTACAATCAGATACGCAGTATTTT.

This clonotype has ten or more counts. J is TRBJ2-1 and V is TRBV5-1; 7 nucleotides agree with TRBD2. CDR1 and CDR2 from the germline V gene are SGHRS and YFSETQ. CDR3 size: 15 residues. Unmatched junction bases numbered 2, after V lost 0 bases and J lost 2 bases. CDR3 nucleotide sequence: TGCGCCAGCAGCTTGGTGGCGGGAGCCTACAATGAGCAGTTCTTC. Its translation is CASSLVAGAYNEQFF.

The chain uses TRBV7-2 and TRBJ2-3, with 12 bases matching TRBD2. The germline gives CDR1 SGHTA, CDR2 FQGNSA. With 6 bases clipped from V and 0 bases from J, the junction kept 1 base outside the gene matches. This CDR3 has 15 residues. Here the CDR3 DNA reads TGTGCCAGCAGGACTAGCGGGGGAAGCACAGATACGCAGTATTTT. It specifies CASRTSGGSTDTQYF.

This chain uses TRBV29-1 with TRBJ2-5; 7 bases line up with TRBD2. From germline, CDR1 is SQVTM and CDR2 ANQGSEA. V trimming: 7 bases; J trimming: 11 bases; junction bases outside the gene matches: 13. CDR3 length: 12 residues. CDR3 residues: CSADVGRREQYF. The CDR3 DNA is TGCAGCGCTGATGTCGGGAGGAGGGAGCAGTACTTC. The entire variable domain, with the rest obtained from reference TRBV29-1 and TRBJ2-5, is as follows: SAVISQKPSRDICQRGTSLTIQCQVDSQVTMMFWYRQQPGQSLTLIATANQGSEATYESGFVIDKFPISRPNLTFSTLTVSNMSPEDSSIYLCSADVGRREQYFGPGTRLLVL.

This chain connects TRBV6-6 to TRBJ1-2, with D possibly matching TRBD1 (5 bases). V was pared by 8 bases and J by 4 bases, with 17 bases between. The CDR3 has 14 residues. Germline V gives CDR1 MNHNY, CDR2 SVGAGI (reference sequence). The CDR3 DNA sequence: TGTGCCAGCGAAGGGGAAAATCGGGCCTATGGCTACACCTTC. Encoded protein: CASEGENRAYGYTF.